This T cell receptor (beta chain) was sequenced for a study of control samples from healthy donors and cancer patients (dated by TCRdb to between 2020 and 2021). From the cysteine through the phenylalanine, the CDR3 covers 15 amino acids. The retained sequence is limited to the CDR3, 45 bases, with the frame set at the first base. CDR1 and CDR2 (SGHDN, FVKESK) derive from the germline V gene. Here V drops 1 base and J drops 4 bases, and the junction holds 6 bases not matched to any gene. The library was generated by the immunoSEQ multiplex PCR assay. The table was pulled from immuneACCESS by TCRdb, which kept in-frame rearrangements only. Such tables lose some clones; where checked, under half of the loss comes from unresolved V genes, and the rest has no known cause. Recorded for this sample are 100,000 to 150,000 clones; around 86% of them occurred a single time. In total, the top ten clones hold around 8.7% of the sample.

This clone has just one count. The target of this receptor is not known. Qualities for individual bases were not recorded, and no much larger clone is one base off. This clonotype was obtained from a man aged 40-55 years in good health. The source material was blood. The chain employs TRBV14 and TRBJ2-7; 8 bases in the middle match TRBD1. In nucleotides, the sequence is TGTGCCAGCAGCCAAGGTTGGCAGGGGGCTTACGAGCAGTACTTC. The translation is CASSQGWQGAYEQYF.